The 32 T cell receptor beta chains presented below share a single source sample, sequenced in a study of blood T cell repertoires in COVID-19. Some clones are missing from TCRdb's copy, which holds only in-frame ones; the method was immunoSEQ multiplex PCR. Of 150,000 to 160,000 clones listed, 75% to 85% were seen once; the top ten hold 0.5% to 0.65%. The sequenced material came from peripheral blood. All receptors come from a man aged 55 to 70 with acute or convalescent COVID-19.

The chain joins TRBV7-9 to TRBJ1-1; 9 bases are a match to TRBD1. From germline, CDR1 is SEHNR and CDR2 FQNEAQ (reference sequence). This CDR3 spans 15 amino acids. V was pared by 5 bases and J by 5 bases, with 9 bases of the junction left unmatched. CDR3 loop: CASSPMTGGRTEAFF. CDR3 in DNA: TGTGCCAGCAGCCCGATGACAGGGGGAAGGACTGAAGCTTTCTTT.

CDR3 amino acids: CASSPAGTKYPSEQYF. CDR3 sequence (DNA): TGCGCCAGCAGCCCCGCCGGGACTAAATACCCTTCCGAGCAGTACTTC. This sequence joins TRBV4-1 and TRBJ2-7, with TRBD2 matching 7 bases. Germline CDR1 MGHRA, CDR2 YSYEKL. V lost 4 bases to trimming and J lost 6 bases; unmatched junction nucleotides: 15. The CDR3 sequence is 16 residues long.

The chain recombines TRBV6-2 or TRBV6-3 with TRBJ2-5; 11 bases agree with TRBD2. Trimming at V came to 2 bases and at J to 4 bases, leaving 0 bases not matched to a gene. Germline loops: CDR1 MNHEY, CDR2 SVGEGT. This CDR3 spans 14 amino acids. In nucleotides, the CDR3 is TGTGCCAGCAGTTACGGGACTAGCGGAGAGACCCAGTACTTC. Translating it yields CASSYGTSGETQYF.

This clone was observed once. This sequence joins TRBV6-2 or TRBV6-3 and TRBJ2-5, with a weak D call TRBD1 (6 bases). V lost 0 bases to trimming and J lost 5 bases, with 13 bases between them. Germline V lookup: CDR1 MNHEY, CDR2 SVGEGT. The CDR3 spans 15 residues. This chain's CDR3 is CASSYSSGGLETQYF. Written as DNA, the CDR3 is TGTGCCAGCAGTTACTCGAGTGGGGGCCTTGAGACCCAGTACTTC.

The chain carries TRBV5-6 and TRBJ2-7, with 8 positions matching TRBD2. Per germline, CDR1 SGHDT and CDR2 YYEEEE. The CDR3 contains 14 residues. J was trimmed by 7 bases and V by 4 bases; bases with no gene match: 10. CDR3 nucleotides: TGTGCCAGCAGCCGAGGACTAGCTGGCGGGGAGCAGTACTTC. It is translated as CASSRGLAGGEQYF.

V usage is TRBV7-7 and J usage is TRBJ2-3, with 8 bases identical to TRBD1. There are 14 residues in the CDR3. CDR1 and CDR2 from the germline V gene are SSHAT and FNYEAQ (reference sequence). Trimming at V came to 5 bases and at J to 4 bases, leaving 5 bases not matched to a gene. CDR3: CASSQGQAPDTQYF. DNA for the CDR3: TGTGCCAGCAGCCAGGGACAGGCCCCAGATACGCAGTATTTT. The full variable domain, its missing parts supplied by reference TRBV7-7 and TRBJ2-3, is GAGVSQSPRYKVTKRGQDVTLRCDPISSHATLYWYQQALGQGPEFLTYFNYEAQPDKSGLPSDRFSAERPEGSISTLTIQRTEQRDSAMYRCASSQGQAPDTQYFGPGTRLTVL.

The chain links TRBV10-3 to TRBJ1-6, with no clear D. Germline CDR1 ENHRY, CDR2 SYGVKD. This CDR3 contains 15 residues. V gave up 6 bases and J gave up 8 bases, with 17 bases separating them. CDR3 nucleotide sequence: TGTGCCATCAGGGCAGGACTGCAAAGCGATTCACCCCTCCACTTT. It codes for CAIRAGLQSDSPLHF.

The chain has TRBV27 and TRBJ1-1; 8 positions agree with TRBD1. Germline CDR1 reads MNHEY; CDR2 reads SMNVEV (reference sequence). V lost 5 bases to trimming and J lost 1 base; unmatched junction nucleotides: 3. The CDR3 loop spans 14 amino acids. The CDR3 protein is CASSPDRGNTEAFF. Written as DNA, the CDR3 is TGTGCCAGCAGTCCAGACAGGGGGAACACTGAAGCTTTCTTT.

The genes are TRBV9 and TRBJ1-1; 11 nucleotides agree with TRBD1. The CDR3 has 15 amino acids. V lost 0 bases and J lost 10; bases outside the gene matches: 8. The germline CDR1 and CDR2 sequences are SGDLS and YYNGEE. CDR3: CASSVGDGQGAGAFF. The CDR3 DNA follows: TGTGCCAGCAGCGTAGGGGACGGACAGGGGGCAGGAGCTTTCTTT. The full variable domain, with the rest looked up from reference TRBV9 and TRBJ1-1, is DSGVTQTPKHLITATGQRVTLRCSPRSGDLSVYWYQQSLDQGLQFLIQYYNGEERAKGNILERFSAQQFPDLHSELNLSSLELGDSALYFCASSVGDGQGAGAFFGQGTRLTVV.

The V gene is TRBV7-9, the J gene TRBJ1-1; D might be TRBD1 (6 bases). CDR3 length: 14 residues. CDR1 and CDR2 (germline): SEHNR, FQNEAQ (reference sequence). V shed 2 bases and J shed 3 bases, with 10 bases lying between them. This CDR3 reads CASSLQGLDTEAFF. CDR3 in DNA: TGTGCCAGCAGCTTACAGGGGCTCGACACTGAAGCTTTCTTT.

The genes are TRBV27 and TRBJ2-7, with TRBD1 as a possible D gene (7 bases). Germline V gene sequence: CDR1 MNHEY, CDR2 SMNVEV (reference sequence). The CDR3 is 13 residues long. V was cut by 7 bases and J by 6 bases, with 16 bases left in between. The CDR3 is CASTAWQGGEQYF. The DNA of the CDR3 is TGTGCCAGCACCGCTTGGCAGGGGGGCGAGCAGTACTTC.

CDR3 DNA: TGTGCCAGCAGTGCAGGGAGTAGCGGTCAGCCCCAGCATTTT. Its translation: CASSAGSSGQPQHF. This chain joins TRBV6-4 and TRBJ1-5; D possibly corresponds to TRBD1 (5 bases). In germline, CDR1 is MRHNA, CDR2 SNTAGT. Trimming removed 4 bases from V and 6 bases from J, with 13 bases in between. The CDR3 consists of 14 residues.

V is TRBV3-1 (or the pseudogene TRBV3-2) and J is TRBJ2-7, with D perhaps TRBD2 (7 bases). Trimming stripped 6 bases from V and 5 bases from J, with 11 bases between. The CDR3 is 12 amino acids. The germline V gene has CDR1 LGHDT and CDR2 YNNKEL (reference sequence). As DNA, the CDR3 is TGTGCCAGCAGTGAAGGGGGGGACGAGCAGTACTTC. Protein: CASSEGGDEQYF.

This clone was counted only a few times. The CDR3 sequence is CSVDGGGVETQYF. Here the CDR3 DNA reads TGCAGCGTTGATGGGGGAGGCGTGGAGACCCAGTACTTC. The chain couples TRBV29-1 to TRBJ2-5; weak D call: TRBD2 (6 bases). Per germline, CDR1 SQVTM and CDR2 ANQGSEA. This CDR3 region has 13 residues. The V end was cut by 3 bases, the J end by 5 bases, with 13 bases between.

The chain couples TRBV24-1 to TRBJ2-5; 8 bases fit TRBD1. The CDR3 runs to 17 residues. V was pared by 3 bases and J by 6 bases, with 14 bases of the junction left unmatched. Looked up from germline, CDR1 is KGHDR and CDR2 is SFDVKD. This CDR3 reads CATSDRVPDREQKTQYF. The CDR3 DNA follows: TGTGCCACCAGTGATAGAGTACCGGACAGGGAGCAAAAGACCCAGTACTTC.

The J gene is TRBJ1-5, the V gene TRBV29-1; no definite D call. CDR1 is SQVTM, CDR2 ANQGSEA, per germline. Trimming removed 4 bases at V and 0 bases at J, with 13 bases between. The CDR3 spans 15 residues. CDR3 loop: CSVGGGKGSNQPQHF. DNA for the CDR3: TGCAGCGTTGGGGGAGGGAAGGGTAGCAATCAGCCCCAGCATTTT. Variable domain in full (rest from reference TRBV29-1 and TRBJ1-5): SAVISQKPSRDICQRGTSLTIQCQVDSQVTMMFWYRQQPGQSLTLIATANQGSEATYESGFVIDKFPISRPNLTFSTLTVSNMSPEDSSIYLCSVGGGKGSNQPQHFGDGTRLSIL.

The chain is built from TRBV27 and TRBJ2-1, with D perhaps matching TRBD2 (7 bases). The germline V and J ends were trimmed by 7 bases and 7 bases, with 17 bases remaining between them. The CDR3 is 14 amino acids. Looked up from germline, CDR1 is MNHEY and CDR2 is SMNVEV (reference sequence). This CDR3 reads CASNIAGAINEQFF. Written as DNA, the CDR3 is TGTGCCAGCAACATTGCGGGGGCAATTAATGAGCAGTTCTTC.

This clone occurred once. The gene calls are TRBV5-1 and TRBJ1-6; 9 bases match TRBD1. The CDR3 extends over 14 amino acids. Germline-derived CDR1 and CDR2 are SGHRS and YFSETQ. Germline trimming cut 4 bases from V and 9 bases from J; bases unmatched to any gene: 5. CDR3 DNA sequence: TGCGCCAGCAGCCCGGGACAGGGCCGTTCACCCCTCCACTTT. Amino acids: CASSPGQGRSPLHF.

The J gene is TRBJ1-2, the V gene TRBV14, with TRBD1 matching 10 bases. From germline, CDR1 is SGHDN and CDR2 FVKESK. The CDR3 is 16 amino acids. Trimming removed 1 base from V and 2 bases from J; junction bases left unmatched: 4. DNA for the CDR3: TGTGCCAGCAGCCAAGGGGGGGACAGGGGCAACTATGGCTACACCTTC. Residues: CASSQGGDRGNYGYTF.

The CDR3 here is CASSWTGGITGEKLFF. The CDR3 DNA sequence: TGTGCCAGCAGTTGGACAGGGGGCATAACGGGTGAAAAACTGTTTTTT. The rearrangement uses TRBV2 and TRBJ1-4; 11 nucleotides align to TRBD1. V trimming: 5 bases; J trimming: 7 bases; junction bases outside the gene matches: 9. Germline values: CDR1 SNHLY, CDR2 FYNNEI. This CDR3 spans 16 amino acids.

V is TRBV9 and J is TRBJ2-3; 13 bases are a match to TRBD2. CDR1 is SGDLS, CDR2 YYNGEE, per germline. The V and J ends lost 2 bases and 2 bases, in that order; junction bases with no gene match: 5. The CDR3 has 17 amino acids. CDR3 DNA sequence: TGTGCCAGCAGCGTCGGGACTAGCGGGGTTGTCACAGATACGCAGTATTTT. This translates into CASSVGTSGVVTDTQYF.

This clone was picked up one time. This sequence joins TRBV12-3 or TRBV12-4 and TRBJ1-6; the D is unclear. V was shortened by 1 base and J by 15 bases, with 10 bases between the two germline ends. This CDR3 has 12 residues. In nucleotides, the CDR3 is TGTGCCAGCAGTTTAGAGGGCGGGCACCTCCACTTT. Amino acids: CASSLEGGHLHF.

The rearrangement links TRBV5-1 to TRBJ2-3, with D possibly being TRBD1 (5 bases). The V gene lost 1 base and the J gene lost 0 bases, with 6 bases spanning the gap. This CDR3 contains 14 residues. Looked up from germline, CDR1 is SGHRS and CDR2 is YFSETQ. The CDR3 is CASSLRQSTDTQYF. The CDR3, as DNA: TGCGCCAGCAGCTTGCGACAGAGCACAGATACGCAGTATTTT.

J is TRBJ2-7 and V is TRBV5-3; 9 positions match TRBD2. TRBV5-3 is annotated as an ORF whose role is uncertain. V trimming: 4 bases; J trimming: 7 bases; junction bases outside the gene matches: 12. CDR3 length: 15 residues. DNA for the CDR3: TGTGCCAGAAGCCAAGGACTAGCGTGCCTGGAGGAGCAGTACTTC. Its protein product is CARSQGLACLEEQYF.

This chain links TRBV28 with TRBJ2-5, with TRBD2 matching 16 bases. From germline, CDR1 is MDHEN and CDR2 SYDVKM. The CDR3 totals 17 residues. With 5 bases clipped from V and 4 bases from J, the junction kept 7 bases outside the gene matches. The CDR3 sequence: CASSKPGLAGGGETQYF. The CDR3 DNA reads TGTGCCAGCAGTAAACCGGGACTAGCGGGAGGGGGAGAGACCCAGTACTTC.

This chain links TRBV10-3 with TRBJ2-4; 9 bases line up with TRBD1. CDR1 ENHRY and CDR2 SYGVKD come from the germline V gene. The CDR3 sequence is 15 residues long. V was clipped by 0 bases and J by 4 bases; unmatched bases: 1. CDR3 loop: CAISESGQGKNIQYF. The CDR3 nucleotides are TGTGCCATCAGTGAGTCTGGACAGGGGAAAAACATTCAGTACTTC.

This clone was found once. The chain uses TRBV29-1 and TRBJ2-3, with 7 bases fitting TRBD2. The CDR3 loop spans 11 amino acids. Looked up from germline, CDR1 is SQVTM and CDR2 is ANQGSEA. The V segment lost 8 bases and the J segment 3 bases; nucleotides outside the gene matches: 2. CDR3 loop: CSMGGTDTQYF. CDR3 nucleotide sequence: TGCAGCATGGGGGGGACAGATACGCAGTATTTT.

J is TRBJ1-1 and V is TRBV5-6; D gene unclear. The CDR3 length is 13 residues. Germline values: CDR1 SGHDT, CDR2 YYEEEE. V lost 4 bases, J lost 1 base, and 8 bases lay in between. The CDR3 is CASSEGPNTEAFF. The DNA of the CDR3 is TGTGCCAGCAGCGAGGGCCCGAACACTGAAGCTTTCTTT.

This clone has only a few counts. The chain joins TRBV2 to TRBJ2-7; D is unresolved. Germline-derived CDR1 and CDR2 are SNHLY and FYNNEI. V was cut by 1 base and J by 1 base, with 8 bases left in between. This CDR3 has 14 residues. CDR3 sequence reads: CASSEEAGSYEQYF. CDR3 bases: TGTGCCAGCAGTGAAGAAGCAGGATCCTACGAGCAGTACTTC.

This clone has just one count. The gene calls are TRBV19 and TRBJ1-2; D may be TRBD1 (5 bases). The ends were cut back, 5 bases at V and 5 bases at J, with 12 bases in the middle. Germline CDR1 and CDR2: LNHDA and SQIVND (reference sequence). The CDR3 contains 13 residues. CDR3: CASSGTGSYGYTF. The CDR3 DNA follows: TGTGCCAGTAGTGGGACTGGCAGTTATGGCTACACCTTC.

The chain uses TRBV5-1 and TRBJ2-1, with 15 nucleotides matching TRBD2. The CDR3 runs to 19 residues. J gave up 0 bases and V 4 bases, and 8 bases lay outside the gene matches. Germline CDR1 and CDR2: SGHRS and YFSETQ. Here the CDR3 reads CASSGVGLAGGSSYNEQFF. CDR3 DNA sequence: TGCGCCAGCAGCGGGGTGGGACTAGCGGGAGGAAGCTCCTACAATGAGCAGTTCTTC.

The rearrangement links TRBV5-6 to TRBJ2-7, with a possible D match to TRBD1 (6 bases). The CDR3 spans 14 residues. V lost 4 bases to trimming and J lost 3 bases, with 14 bases between them. Germline V gene lookup returns CDR1 SGHDT and CDR2 YYEEEE. The CDR3 sequence is CASSDRQVRYEQYF. The CDR3 DNA follows: TGTGCCAGCAGCGACCGACAGGTCCGCTACGAGCAGTACTTC.